The T cell receptor beta chain described here comes from a study of T cell responses to AZD1222 COVID-19 vaccine. Study-level results: Spike as a whole was targeted by vaccine-associated CD4 TCRs, dominant at 160-218 and 743-854. The number of AZD1222 recipients seropositive at baseline was only five to seven. Scientists sampled the repertoires only once the peak T cell response had passed.

As for this clone: As yet, its antigen is unknown.

This CDR3 has 14 residues. The germline V and J ends were trimmed by 5 bases and 2 bases, with 10 bases remaining between them. Per the germline V gene, CDR1 is SGHAT and CDR2 is FQDESV (reference sequence). TCRdb's table, derived via immunoSEQ multiplex PCR, lists solely in-frame clones and lacks some. The table records tens of thousands of clones, around 85% of them present only once. The chain uses TRBV11-1 and TRBJ2-1; maybe TRBD2 (6 bases). The sequence was collected from an adult in good health. This specimen was peripheral blood, taken on day 0 of AZD1222 vaccination. In DNA form, the CDR3 reads TGTGCCAGCAGCCCACGGACTACCTACAATGAGCAGTTCTTC. Protein: CASSPRTTYNEQFF.